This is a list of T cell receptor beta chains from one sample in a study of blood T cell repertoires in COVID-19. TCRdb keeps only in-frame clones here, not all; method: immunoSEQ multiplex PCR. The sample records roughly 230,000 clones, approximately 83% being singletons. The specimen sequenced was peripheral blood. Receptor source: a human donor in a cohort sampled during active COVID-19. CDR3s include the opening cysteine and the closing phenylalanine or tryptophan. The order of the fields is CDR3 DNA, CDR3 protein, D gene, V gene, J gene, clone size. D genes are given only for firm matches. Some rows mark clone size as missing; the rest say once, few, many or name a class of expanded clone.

CDR3 DNA: TGCGCCAGCTCGCGCGTAGATAACTCCTACGAGCAGTACTTC
CDR3 protein: CASSRVDNSYEQYF
D gene: .
V gene: TRBV5-1
J gene: TRBJ2-7
clone size: few

CDR3 DNA: TGTGCCAGTAGTATGGGGACAGGGGGCAATCAGCCCCAGCATTTT
CDR3 protein: CASSMGTGGNQPQHF
D gene: TRBD1
V gene: TRBV19
J gene: TRBJ1-5
clone size: .

CDR3 DNA: TGTGCCAGCAGCGGATCGGGACAGCTCTATGGCTACACCTTC
CDR3 protein: CASSGSGQLYGYTF
D gene: TRBD1
V gene: TRBV5-4
J gene: TRBJ1-2
clone size: .

CDR3 DNA: TGTGCCAGCAGTGATCAGGGGGCAGTCAAAAACATTCAGTACTTC
CDR3 protein: CASSDQGAVKNIQYF
D gene: TRBD1
V gene: TRBV2
J gene: TRBJ2-4
clone size: .

CDR3 DNA: TGTGCCAGCAGTGAATTCGACAGGGGCATTAATCAGCCCCAGCATTTT
CDR3 protein: CASSEFDRGINQPQHF
D gene: TRBD1
V gene: TRBV6-1
J gene: TRBJ1-5
clone size: once

CDR3 DNA: TGTGCCATCAGTGACACCGGGACAGGGCGGAACACTGAAGCTTTCTTT
CDR3 protein: CAISDTGTGRNTEAFF
D gene: TRBD1
V gene: TRBV10-3
J gene: TRBJ1-1
clone size: few

CDR3 DNA: TGTGCCAGCAGTGAAGGACAGGGGTTCCCTCACTACGAGCAGTACTTC
CDR3 protein: CASSEGQGFPHYEQYF
D gene: TRBD1
V gene: TRBV9
J gene: TRBJ2-7
clone size: few

CDR3 DNA: TGTGCCAGCAGTCAGGGGCCAAACACCGGGGAGCTGTTTTTT
CDR3 protein: CASSQGPNTGELFF
D gene: .
V gene: TRBV6-5
J gene: TRBJ2-2
clone size: few

CDR3 DNA: TGTGCCAGCAGCGTATCCCCCGGAGGCGCCTACGAGCAGTACTTC
CDR3 protein: CASSVSPGGAYEQYF
D gene: .
V gene: TRBV9
J gene: TRBJ2-7
clone size: .

CDR3 DNA: TGTGCCACCAGTCCGGGACAAATTACCTACGAGCAGTACTTC
CDR3 protein: CATSPGQITYEQYF
D gene: .
V gene: TRBV24-1
J gene: TRBJ2-7
clone size: .

CDR3 DNA: TGTGCCAGCAGTGAACAGGGACACCGCTACGAGCAGTACTTC
CDR3 protein: CASSEQGHRYEQYF
D gene: .
V gene: TRBV6-1
J gene: TRBJ2-7
clone size: .

CDR3 DNA: TGCGCCAGCAGCTTCACCTCCGGGTCTGAAAAACTGTTTTTT
CDR3 protein: CASSFTSGSEKLFF
D gene: .
V gene: TRBV5-1
J gene: TRBJ1-4
clone size: .

CDR3 DNA: TGTGCCAGCTACCAGACCGGGACTAGCGGGGGCGGCACAGATACGCAGTATTTT
CDR3 protein: CASYQTGTSGGGTDTQYF
D gene: TRBD2
V gene: TRBV18
J gene: TRBJ2-3
clone size: .

CDR3 DNA: TGTGCCAGCAGTTCTCGTATGAACACTGAAGCTTTCTTT
CDR3 protein: CASSSRMNTEAFF
D gene: .
V gene: TRBV7-9
J gene: TRBJ1-1
clone size: .

CDR3 DNA: TGTGCCAGCAGCTTGGCAGGGACAGTTAATTCACCCCTCCACTTT
CDR3 protein: CASSLAGTVNSPLHF
D gene: TRBD1
V gene: TRBV5-4
J gene: TRBJ1-6
clone size: few

CDR3 DNA: TGTGCCAGCAGCTTCTCCGGGACAGGGGCCTACGAGCAGTACTTC
CDR3 protein: CASSFSGTGAYEQYF
D gene: TRBD1
V gene: TRBV5-6
J gene: TRBJ2-7
clone size: .

CDR3 DNA: TGTGCCAGCAGCCCTTTGGGGGGGGTACCTGAAGCTTTCTTT
CDR3 protein: CASSPLGGVPEAFF
D gene: .
V gene: TRBV7-2
J gene: TRBJ1-1
clone size: .

CDR3 DNA: TGTGCCATCAGTGAAGAGGACAGGGGGATCGGTGAGCAGTTCTTC
CDR3 protein: CAISEEDRGIGEQFF
D gene: TRBD1
V gene: TRBV10-3
J gene: TRBJ2-1
clone size: .

CDR3 DNA: TGTGCCAGCAGGACGGGACAGGGGAACACCGGGGAGCTGTTTTTT
CDR3 protein: CASRTGQGNTGELFF
D gene: TRBD1
V gene: TRBV6-4
J gene: TRBJ2-2
clone size: once

CDR3 DNA: TGTGCCTGGAGTCCCTCGGGAAATGAGCAGTTCTTC
CDR3 protein: CAWSPSGNEQFF
D gene: .
V gene: TRBV30
J gene: TRBJ2-1
clone size: .

CDR3 DNA: TGTGCCAGCAGCTTAGGGCAGGGGTCTCACTATGGCTACACCTTC
CDR3 protein: CASSLGQGSHYGYTF
D gene: .
V gene: TRBV7-2
J gene: TRBJ1-2
clone size: .

CDR3 DNA: TGCGCCAGCAGCTTAGAACGGACAGGTTCATGGGAGACCCAGTACTTC
CDR3 protein: CASSLERTGSWETQYF
D gene: TRBD1
V gene: TRBV5-1
J gene: TRBJ2-5
clone size: .

CDR3 DNA: TGTGCCAGCAGCTTAGGAGGGGCCAAAAACATTCAGTACTTC
CDR3 protein: CASSLGGAKNIQYF
D gene: .
V gene: TRBV7-2
J gene: TRBJ2-4
clone size: .

CDR3 DNA: TGTGCCAGCAGTTCGGCACTAGCGGACTACAATGAGCAGTTCTTC
CDR3 protein: CASSSALADYNEQFF
D gene: TRBD2
V gene: TRBV27
J gene: TRBJ2-1
clone size: .

CDR3 DNA: TGTGCCAGCAGTTTATTAGGGGTTCGGGACAGCCACTCCTACGAGCAGTACTTC
CDR3 protein: CASSLLGVRDSHSYEQYF
D gene: TRBD1
V gene: TRBV27
J gene: TRBJ2-7
clone size: .

CDR3 DNA: TGTGCCAGCAGCCCCGACGGGACAGCCAACACTGAAGCTTTCTTT
CDR3 protein: CASSPDGTANTEAFF
D gene: TRBD1
V gene: TRBV7-9
J gene: TRBJ1-1
clone size: .

CDR3 DNA: TGCGCCAGCAGCTTGGAGGCGGACAGGGGCCTCGGAAATGAGCAGTTCTTC
CDR3 protein: CASSLEADRGLGNEQFF
D gene: TRBD1
V gene: TRBV5-1
J gene: TRBJ2-1
clone size: .

CDR3 DNA: TGTGCCAGCAGCTTAGGGGGCCGGGAGACCCAGTACTTC
CDR3 protein: CASSLGGRETQYF
D gene: .
V gene: TRBV7-3
J gene: TRBJ2-5
clone size: .

CDR3 DNA: TGTGCCAGCAGCTCCATGGGGGCGGGAGCTCTCCTGCAGTATTTT
CDR3 protein: CASSSMGAGALLQYF
D gene: .
V gene: TRBV5-6
J gene: TRBJ2-3
clone size: .

CDR3 DNA: TGTGCCATCAGCCCAAGCACAGATACGCAGTATTTT
CDR3 protein: CAISPSTDTQYF
D gene: .
V gene: TRBV10-3
J gene: TRBJ2-3
clone size: .

CDR3 DNA: TGCGCCAGCAGTGAGTCGTTTAGCGCGACGGGAGATACGCAGTATTTT
CDR3 protein: CASSESFSATGDTQYF
D gene: .
V gene: TRBV10-2
J gene: TRBJ2-3
clone size: .

CDR3 DNA: TGTGCCACCACCGGGGGGGCGGGGCGCCAAGAGACCCAGTACTTC
CDR3 protein: CATTGGAGRQETQYF
D gene: TRBD2
V gene: TRBV15
J gene: TRBJ2-5
clone size: .

CDR3 DNA: TGTGCCAGTAGTTCGGCGGGAGAGACCCAGTACTTC
CDR3 protein: CASSSAGETQYF
D gene: .
V gene: TRBV19
J gene: TRBJ2-5
clone size: .

CDR3 DNA: TGTGCCAGCAGCCCCGGGACAGCAACTAATGAAAAACTGTTTTTT
CDR3 protein: CASSPGTATNEKLFF
D gene: TRBD1
V gene: TRBV5-4
J gene: TRBJ1-4
clone size: .

CDR3 DNA: TGTGCCAGCAGGTTCTTGGGACTAGCGGGAAACGAGCAGTACTTC
CDR3 protein: CASRFLGLAGNEQYF
D gene: TRBD2
V gene: TRBV28
J gene: TRBJ2-7
clone size: .

CDR3 DNA: TGTGCCACCAGCTCCCAGCGACAGGGCACAGATACGCAGTATTTT
CDR3 protein: CATSSQRQGTDTQYF
D gene: .
V gene: TRBV15
J gene: TRBJ2-3
clone size: .

CDR3 DNA: TGCGCCAGCAGTGATTCAGGACAGGGGTCAACTGAAGCTTTCTTT
CDR3 protein: CASSDSGQGSTEAFF
D gene: TRBD1
V gene: TRBV10-1
J gene: TRBJ1-1
clone size: once

CDR3 DNA: TGTGCCAGCAGCCAAGGGGGCGACAGGACCAAAAACATTCAGTACTTC
CDR3 protein: CASSQGGDRTKNIQYF
D gene: .
V gene: TRBV3-1/TRBV3-2
J gene: TRBJ2-4
clone size: .

CDR3 DNA: TGTGCCAGCAGTGTAGACAGGGGGTACGAGCAGTACTTC
CDR3 protein: CASSVDRGYEQYF
D gene: TRBD1
V gene: TRBV6-4
J gene: TRBJ2-7
clone size: few

CDR3 DNA: TGTGCCAGCAGTGGTTTTAGTACAGATACGCAGTATTTT
CDR3 protein: CASSGFSTDTQYF
D gene: .
V gene: TRBV6-6
J gene: TRBJ2-3
clone size: .

CDR3 DNA: TGTGCCAGCAGCCAAGGCCGGGACTTCCAAGAGACCCAGTACTTC
CDR3 protein: CASSQGRDFQETQYF
D gene: .
V gene: TRBV3-1/TRBV3-2
J gene: TRBJ2-5
clone size: .